The source of this T cell receptor beta chain is a study of technical replicates of blood from a handful of donors. CDR1 SGHTA and CDR2 FQGNSA come from the germline V gene. This CDR3 contains 15 residues. Trimming shortened V by 2 bases and J by 4 bases, and 9 bases separated the two germline ends. The assay was immunoSEQ multiplex PCR, and TCRdb's table has in-frame clones only and misses some. The sample has around 81,000 clones, about 81% seen once. Sequencing input: PBMCs. The chain joins TRBV7-2 to TRBJ2-6; weak D call: TRBD1 (5 bases). The sequence was obtained from a human donor in good health. Some clones in this sample may be carry-over from other donors' samples. CDR3 protein: CASSLRGSGANVLTF. Written as DNA, the CDR3 is TGTGCCAGCAGCTTAAGGGGATCCGGGGCCAACGTCCTGACTTTC.